These 2 T cell receptor beta chains came from one sample sequenced in a study of blood T cell repertoires in COVID-19. The table came from immunoSEQ multiplex PCR; TCRdb's copy has only in-frame clones and leaves some out. The table lists roughly 80,000 clones, about 80% of them singletons. Sequencing was carried out using peripheral blood. Receptors were obtained from a man at least 80 years old with acute or convalescent COVID-19.

The chain is built from TRBV12-5 and TRBJ2-5, with 12 bases fitting TRBD2. The CDR3 is 15 residues long. The J segment lost 2 bases and the V segment lost 6 bases, leaving 4 bases of the junction unmatched. Germline CDR1 and CDR2: LGHNT and FRNRAP. In DNA form, the CDR3 reads TGTGCTAGTGGACGGGGGACTAGCGGGCAAGAGACCCAGTACTTC. This sequence encodes CASGRGTSGQETQYF.

V usage is TRBV12-3 or TRBV12-4 and J usage is TRBJ1-5; 7 nucleotides match TRBD1. This CDR3 is 13 amino acids long. V lost 8 bases to trimming and J lost 3 bases; unmatched junction nucleotides: 4. CDR3 region: CASSTGVNQPQHF. DNA for the CDR3: TGTGCCAGCTCTACAGGGGTCAATCAGCCCCAGCATTTT.